Listed below are T cell receptor beta chains from one sample, sequenced in a study of immune cell composition in non-small cell lung cancer. Generated by immunoSEQ multiplex PCR, the TCRdb table keeps only in-frame clones and is missing some. The repertoire holds 7,300 or so clones, roughly 78% seen once, with more than 10% in the top ten. The sample was lung tumor tissue. The receptor source for this set is a human donor with non-small cell lung cancer. Both conserved end residues are part of each CDR3. Each record gives: clone size, D gene, V gene, J gene, CDR3 DNA, CDR3 protein. D genes are given only for firm matches. A clone size is listed for some rows: how often the clone was seen (once, few, many), or a class if it is expanded.

>-|TRBD1|TRBV7-9|TRBJ2-1
TGTGCCAGCAGCGCGGGACGACAGGGGGGGCTTAATGAGCAGTTCTTC
CASSAGRQGGLNEQFF
>-|TRBD1|TRBV7-6|TRBJ1-4
TGTGCCAGCAGCTTAGCAGGGACAGTTAATGAAAAACTGTTTTTT
CASSLAGTVNEKLFF
>-|TRBD2|TRBV14|TRBJ2-1
TGTGCCAGCAGCTTGACCCCCGGGGGGTACAATGAGCAGTTCTTC
CASSLTPGGYNEQFF
>-|-|TRBV12-5|TRBJ2-5
TGTGCTAGTGCTTTTCCTGCTCCTATTGAGACCCAGTACTTC
CASAFPAPIETQYF
>-|TRBD2|TRBV13|TRBJ2-4
TGTGCCAGCAGCCTAGCGGGGGTAGCCAAAAACATTCAGTACTTC
CASSLAGVAKNIQYF
>-|-|TRBV6-1|TRBJ1-2
TGTGCCAGCAGCCCCTCGTGGGACCCTAACTATGGCTACACCTTC
CASSPSWDPNYGYTF
>-|-|TRBV25-1|TRBJ2-2
TGTGCCAGCAGTGAAACACAGAACACCGGGGAGCTGTTTTTT
CASSETQNTGELFF
>-|-|TRBV9|TRBJ1-1
TGTGCCAGCAGTGACAGTTTGAACACTGAAGCTTTCTTT
CASSDSLNTEAFF
>-|TRBD1|TRBV6-6|TRBJ1-1
TGTGCCAGCAGCCGATTAGACAGGGTCGACACTGAAGCTTTCTTT
CASSRLDRVDTEAFF
>-|-|TRBV7-4|TRBJ2-7
TGTGCCAGCAGCTTATTAGAGGCGTCCGAGTCCGCTTACGAGCAGTACTTC
CASSLLEASESAYEQYF
>-|-|TRBV19|TRBJ1-1
TGTGCCAGTAGTATAGGGCGAGGGGCCTCGAACACTGAAGCTTTCTTT
CASSIGRGASNTEAFF
>-|TRBD1|TRBV27|TRBJ2-6
TGTGCCAGCAGTTTACTGGGACAGCTTCTCTCTGGGGCCAACGTCCTGACTTTC
CASSLLGQLLSGANVLTF
>-|-|TRBV27|TRBJ1-4
TGTGCCACCGGCCGTGGAACAACTAATGAAAAACTGTTTTTT
CATGRGTTNEKLFF
>few|-|TRBV18|TRBJ1-3
TGTGCCAGCTCACCGTCGGTCGGAAACACCATATATTTT
CASSPSVGNTIYF
>large|TRBD1|TRBV10-3|TRBJ2-7
TGTGCCATCAGCGCTGACAGGGGGCAGATCTACGAGCAGTACTTC
CAISADRGQIYEQYF
>-|-|TRBV19|TRBJ1-5
TGTGCCAGTAGTTGGGGAAGGGGCAATCAGCCCCAGCATTTT
CASSWGRGNQPQHF
>-|TRBD2|TRBV9|TRBJ2-5
TGTGCCAGCAGCGTAGGACTAGCCGGGGAGACCCAGTACTTC
CASSVGLAGETQYF
>-|-|TRBV9|TRBJ2-7
TGTGCCAGCAGCCCGGACCTGACACTCTACGAGCAGTACTTC
CASSPDLTLYEQYF
>-|TRBD1|TRBV7-8|TRBJ2-7
TGTGCCAGCAGTGGAGCGGGACAGGGCTACGAGCAGTACTTC
CASSGAGQGYEQYF
>-|-|TRBV11-2|TRBJ1-1
TGTGCCAGCAGACACACCTCGTCAGGGGCGGGGGCTTTCTTT
CASRHTSSGAGAFF
>-|-|TRBV7-9|TRBJ2-2
TGTGCCAGCAGCTTAGTCCCCCGCCACGGGGGCGGACTGGTCGGGGAGCTGTTTTTT
CASSLVPRHGGGLVGELFF
>once|TRBD1|TRBV5-8|TRBJ1-4
TGTGCCAGCAGCCGACAGGGGGTAATTGAAAAACTGTTTTTT
CASSRQGVIEKLFF